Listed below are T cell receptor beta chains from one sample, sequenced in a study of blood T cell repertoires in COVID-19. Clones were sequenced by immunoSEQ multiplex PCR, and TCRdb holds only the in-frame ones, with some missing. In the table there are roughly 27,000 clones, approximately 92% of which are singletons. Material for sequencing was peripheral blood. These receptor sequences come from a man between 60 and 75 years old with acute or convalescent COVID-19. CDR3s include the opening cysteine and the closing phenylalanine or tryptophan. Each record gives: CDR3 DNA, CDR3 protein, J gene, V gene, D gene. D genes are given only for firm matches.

DNA: TGCGCCAGCAGCTTGGCGACTAGCGGAAGGAGCACAGATACGCAGTATTTT
CDR3: CASSLATSGRSTDTQYF
J: TRBJ2-3
V: TRBV5-1
D: TRBD2

DNA: TGTGCCAGCTCACAAACCGGGACTTATGCCAATTCACCCCTCCACTTT
CDR3: CASSQTGTYANSPLHF
J: TRBJ1-6
V: TRBV18
D: -

DNA: TGTGCCAGCAGTTTCGGCGGGGATGGCTACACCTTC
CDR3: CASSFGGDGYTF
J: TRBJ1-2
V: TRBV6-5
D: -

DNA: TGCGCCAGCAGTGAGGGGGTGTCCAGGGCGTATTTT
CDR3: CASSEGVSRAYF
J: TRBJ2-3
V: TRBV10-2
D: -

DNA: TGTGCCAGCAGCCAAGATCGTAGGGAGAAGTTATATGGCTACACCTTC
CDR3: CASSQDRREKLYGYTF
J: TRBJ1-2
V: TRBV4-2
D: -

DNA: TGTGCCAGCAGCCCTCCGAGCGGGAGGGCCGAATTTTTATCCTACGAGCAGTACTTC
CDR3: CASSPPSGRAEFLSYEQYF
J: TRBJ2-7
V: TRBV7-9
D: TRBD2

DNA: TGTGCCAGCAGGCAGGGGTTTTATAATTCACCCCTCCACTTT
CDR3: CASRQGFYNSPLHF
J: TRBJ1-6
V: TRBV27
D: -

DNA: TGCGCCAGCAGCTTGGACGGACAGGGGGCGCTGGGCTATGGCTACACCTTC
CDR3: CASSLDGQGALGYGYTF
J: TRBJ1-2
V: TRBV5-1
D: TRBD1

DNA: TGTGCCAGCAGCAGTCCCCTAGCGGGAGGCGGAGATACGCAGTATTTT
CDR3: CASSSPLAGGGDTQYF
J: TRBJ2-3
V: TRBV7-8
D: TRBD2

DNA: TGCGCCAGCAGCTTGGCCGGTGGTGGACAGGCAGCTTTCTTT
CDR3: CASSLAGGGQAAFF
J: TRBJ1-1
V: TRBV5-1
D: TRBD1

DNA: TGCGCCAGCAGCAACCGGGACAGTGATTCCTACGAGCAGTACTTC
CDR3: CASSNRDSDSYEQYF
J: TRBJ2-7
V: TRBV5-1
D: TRBD1

DNA: TGTGCCAGCAGATCACAGGGGGCGGGCAATCAGCCCCAGCATTTT
CDR3: CASRSQGAGNQPQHF
J: TRBJ1-5
V: TRBV6-5
D: TRBD1

DNA: TGTGCCAGTACCTCCCCTGGACTAGCGGGACTTAATGAGCAGTTCTTC
CDR3: CASTSPGLAGLNEQFF
J: TRBJ2-1
V: TRBV19
D: TRBD2

DNA: TGTGCCAGCAGCTCGGGACAGGGAAACTATGGCTACACCTTC
CDR3: CASSSGQGNYGYTF
J: TRBJ1-2
V: TRBV5-6
D: TRBD1

DNA: TGCGCCAGCAGCCAAGGGGACTTAGTGGGTAGTAGTGAAAAACTGTTTTTT
CDR3: CASSQGDLVGSSEKLFF
J: TRBJ1-4
V: TRBV4-1
D: -

DNA: TGCGCCAGCAGCTTCGGACTAGCGGTGGAGACCCAGTACTTC
CDR3: CASSFGLAVETQYF
J: TRBJ2-5
V: TRBV5-1
D: TRBD2

DNA: TGTGCCACCAGCAGAGAAGCTAGCGGGACCCTCCCCTACGAGCAGTACTTC
CDR3: CATSREASGTLPYEQYF
J: TRBJ2-7
V: TRBV15
D: TRBD2

DNA: TGTGCCAGCAGCTTACCGACTGGAAATGGTTCACCCCTCCACTTT
CDR3: CASSLPTGNGSPLHF
J: TRBJ1-6
V: TRBV7-8
D: -

DNA: TGTGCCTCGTACGGGACAGGGGATCCGGGAAACTATGGCTACACCTTC
CDR3: CASYGTGDPGNYGYTF
J: TRBJ1-2
V: TRBV28
D: TRBD1

DNA: TGCGCCAGCAGCTCCCCCCCCGGAGGGTACAATGAGCAGTTCTTC
CDR3: CASSSPPGGYNEQFF
J: TRBJ2-1
V: TRBV5-1
D: -

DNA: TGTGCCAGCAGCTCGTCCAGGACAGGGTTCAATGAGCAGTTCTTC
CDR3: CASSSSRTGFNEQFF
J: TRBJ2-1
V: TRBV5-5
D: TRBD1

DNA: TGTGCCAGCAGCTTATTAAACACAGATACGCAGTATTTT
CDR3: CASSLLNTDTQYF
J: TRBJ2-3
V: TRBV7-9
D: -

DNA: TGTGCCAGCAGCTTAGAGCCCGTGGATTCACCCCTCCACTTT
CDR3: CASSLEPVDSPLHF
J: TRBJ1-6
V: TRBV7-2
D: -

DNA: TGTGCCAGCAACTCAGCGGGAAGTATCTACGAGCAGTACTTC
CDR3: CASNSAGSIYEQYF
J: TRBJ2-7
V: TRBV2
D: TRBD2

DNA: TGTGCCTGGAGTGTTCCGGGAGAGGGAATAGAGACCCAGTACTTC
CDR3: CAWSVPGEGIETQYF
J: TRBJ2-5
V: TRBV30
D: -

DNA: TGTGCCTGGAGTCAAACAGGGGGCTCAATGAACACTGAAGCTTTCTTT
CDR3: CAWSQTGGSMNTEAFF
J: TRBJ1-1
V: TRBV30
D: TRBD1

DNA: TGCGCCAGCAGCACGCGAAACCTGGACAGGGGGCACGGCGAGCAGTACTTC
CDR3: CASSTRNLDRGHGEQYF
J: TRBJ2-7
V: TRBV4-1
D: TRBD1

DNA: TGTGCCAGCAGCCAGGGACCAGGGGGCAATGAGCAGTTCTTC
CDR3: CASSQGPGGNEQFF
J: TRBJ2-1
V: TRBV4-2
D: TRBD1

DNA: TGTGCCAGTAGTCCCGGGACTAGTCGTACGCAGTATTTT
CDR3: CASSPGTSRTQYF
J: TRBJ2-3
V: TRBV19
D: TRBD2